Listed here is a single T cell receptor (beta chain). Original handling: It was from reference gene primer amplification that nucleated cell counts were estimated. This table comes from immunoSEQ multiplex PCR, and its TCRdb copy is limited to in-frame clones, with some not included. V, J and clone size reflect that table, while D and trimming were determined from the DNA. The sample lists over 100,000 clones; approximately 81% were seen once. The data belong to a study of blood T cell repertoires in COVID-19. Background on the study: From the United States, Italy and Spain came samples of acute and convalescent COVID-19. PBMCs, B-cell-depleted T cells, or T cells were the source of the cDNA or gDNA that made up the material.

This CDR3 has 13 amino acids. The V end was cut by 5 bases, the J end by 1 base, with 8 bases between. The chain uses TRBV12-3 or TRBV12-4 and TRBJ1-1, with D perhaps matching TRBD1 (5 bases). Sequencing was done on a sample of peripheral blood. The receptor was derived from a woman older than 75 with acute or convalescent COVID-19. CDR3 sequence: CASSVTANTEAFF. The CDR3, as DNA: TGTGCCAGCAGTGTGACAGCGAACACTGAAGCTTTCTTT.